This record covers a single TCR beta chain. Generated by immunoSEQ multiplex PCR, the TCRdb table keeps only in-frame clones and is missing some. The table has some 6,000 clones, around 84% seen once. This entry belongs to a study of early stage breast cancer tumors. Study overall: ER+/PR+/HER2- status applied to about 70% of the 16 invasive breast tumors.

The CDR3 is made up of 13 amino acids. V lost 7 bases and J 1 base, leaving 10 bases between the germline ends. CDR1 is WSHSY and CDR2 is SAAADI in the germline V gene. Material: normal breast tissue next to the tumor. The source is a person in their 70s with breast cancer. This sequence joins TRBV10-2 and TRBJ1-1, with a possible D match to TRBD1 (5 bases). This CDR3 reads CASTTGPNTEAFF. CDR3 DNA: TGCGCCAGCACCACAGGTCCGAACACTGAAGCTTTCTTT.